What follows are 30 T cell receptor beta chains derived from one specimen sequenced in a study of blood T cell repertoires in COVID-19. Sequencing used immunoSEQ multiplex PCR; TCRdb keeps in-frame clones, though not all of them. The sample includes fewer than 700,000 clones, approximately 88% of them seen just once. The sequenced sample was peripheral blood. All receptors come from a woman aged 45-60 years with COVID-19, enrolled during active disease.

The chain has TRBV19 and TRBJ2-1, with 7 bases identical to TRBD2. The germline gives CDR1 LNHDA, CDR2 SQIVND (reference sequence). The CDR3 consists of 15 residues. Losses at the gene ends were 6 bases for V and 8 bases for J; bases not matched to a gene: 13. Written as DNA, the CDR3 is TGTGCCAGTAGGCCCGGGAGCGGGGAGTTCTATGAGCAGTTCTTC. Translated: CASRPGSGEFYEQFF.

This CDR3 is CASSEWVGDEQYF. DNA for the CDR3: TGTGCCAGCAGTGAATGGGTAGGGGACGAGCAGTACTTC. The rearrangement links TRBV2 to TRBJ2-7; possibly TRBD1 for D (5 bases). Looked up from germline, CDR1 is SNHLY and CDR2 is FYNNEI. CDR3 length equals 13 residues. With 2 bases removed from V and 5 bases from J, the gap between germline ends came to 10 bases.

This clone was seen only a few times. The chain carries TRBV7-3 and TRBJ1-5, with unresolved D. The CDR3 has 14 residues. V dropped 1 base and J dropped 6 bases, with 10 bases sitting between them. CDR1 is SGHTA and CDR2 is FQGTGA in the germline V gene. Written as DNA, the CDR3 is TGTGCCAGCAGCTTAAAGGGAGCCACTCAGCCCCAGCATTTT. It encodes CASSLKGATQPQHF.

This clone appeared a single time. This specimen includes other DNA sequences encoding the same CDR3. The chain links TRBV9 to TRBJ2-3, with 10 positions matching TRBD2. There are 15 residues in the CDR3. The V segment lost 3 bases and the J segment 1 base; nucleotides outside the gene matches: 2. In germline, CDR1 is SGDLS, CDR2 YYNGEE. The CDR3 region is CASSGLAGGTDTQYF. CDR3 nucleotide sequence: TGTGCCAGCAGCGGGCTAGCGGGGGGCACAGATACGCAGTATTTT.

V and J are TRBV12-3 or TRBV12-4 and TRBJ1-5; D remains unclear. This CDR3 has 13 residues. V was clipped by 3 bases and J by 7 bases, with 10 bases between them. As DNA, the CDR3 is TGTGCCAGCAGTTTGAGGGAGGGACAGCCCCAGCATTTT. It codes for CASSLREGQPQHF.

The J gene is TRBJ2-3, the V gene TRBV7-2; D not resolved. The germline V gene encodes CDR1 SGHTA and CDR2 FQGNSA. The CDR3 spans 12 residues. Between the trimmed V and J ends, which lost 3 bases and 6 bases, there was a span of 7 bases. The CDR3 nucleotides read TGTGCCAGCAGCTTCCAGTTGGATACGCAGTATTTT. Its protein product is CASSFQLDTQYF.

The V and J genes are TRBV6-5 and TRBJ1-4; D uncertain. This CDR3 contains 15 residues. The V end lost 5 bases, the J end lost 0 bases, and 10 bases lay between the germline ends. Germline CDR1 is MNHEY and CDR2 is SVGAGI. The CDR3 loop is CASSRSLATNEKLFF. The DNA of the CDR3 is TGTGCCAGCAGTAGAAGTTTAGCAACTAATGAAAAACTGTTTTTT.

The CDR3 bases are TGCGCCAGCAGCTTTGGGGGGACAGCTTACCAAGAGACCCAGTACTTC. It codes for CASSFGGTAYQETQYF. The chain combines TRBV5-1 with TRBJ2-5, with D possibly being TRBD1 (7 bases). Trimming took off 2 bases at V and 0 bases at J, with 14 bases between the two ends. CDR3 length: 16 amino acids. Germline CDR1 is SGHRS and CDR2 is YFSETQ.

The chain joins TRBV6-5 to TRBJ1-2; a possible D gene is TRBD1 (5 bases). Germline CDR1 reads MNHEY; CDR2 reads SVGAGI. V lost 0 bases and J lost 8, with 16 bases in between. The CDR3 has 15 residues. CDR3 amino acids: CASSYSRGRGMGYTF. DNA for the CDR3: TGTGCCAGCAGTTACTCTAGGGGCCGTGGGATGGGCTACACCTTC.

The V and J genes are TRBV18 and TRBJ1-4, with 9 bases identical to TRBD1. From germline, CDR1 is KGHSH and CDR2 LQKENI. Losses at the gene ends were 3 bases for V and 7 bases for J; bases not matched to a gene: 6. This CDR3 has 15 residues. In nucleotides, the CDR3 is TGTGCCAGCTCACCGCCCGGGACAGGGCCTGAAAAACTGTTTTTT. This translates into CASSPPGTGPEKLFF.

CDR3 in amino acids: CSVEVGGTYEQYF. The DNA for the CDR3 is TGCAGCGTTGAAGTCGGGGGGACCTACGAGCAGTACTTC. This chain links TRBV29-1 with TRBJ2-7; 7 nucleotides match TRBD2. V dropped 1 base and J dropped 2; count of bases not matched to a gene: 2. The CDR3 extends over 13 amino acids. Per germline, CDR1 SQVTM and CDR2 ANQGSEA.

This clone was observed a handful of times. The chain couples TRBV2 to TRBJ1-3, with TRBD1 matching over 9 bases. Germline trimming cut 3 bases from V and 3 bases from J; bases unmatched to any gene: 3. The CDR3 is made up of 15 amino acids. From germline, CDR1 is SNHLY and CDR2 FYNNEI. This CDR3 reads CASSDDRGVGNTIYF. The CDR3 coding sequence is TGTGCCAGCAGTGATGACAGGGGGGTTGGAAACACCATATATTTT.

The gene calls are TRBV10-2 and TRBJ1-1; D uncertain. V lost 0 bases and J lost 1, with 6 bases in between. The CDR3 consists of 14 residues. Germline V gene data show CDR1 as WSHSY and CDR2 as SAAADI. The CDR3 DNA is TGCGCCAGCAGTGAGTCACCGGGGAACACTGAAGCTTTCTTT. Its protein is CASSESPGNTEAFF.

The chain couples TRBV5-4 to TRBJ1-3, with no clear D. CDR3 length: 17 amino acids. V lost 3 bases to trimming and J lost 0 bases, with 16 bases between them. CDR1 is SGHNT and CDR2 is YYREEE in the germline V gene (reference sequence). The DNA for the CDR3 is TGTGCCAGCAGCTCCCGGGTTGAAGGTTACTCTGGAAACACCATATATTTT. Its translation: CASSSRVEGYSGNTIYF.

The J gene is TRBJ2-7, the V gene TRBV11-2; 10 nucleotides line up with TRBD1. The CDR3 is 19 residues long. The germline CDR1 and CDR2 sequences are SGHAT and FQNNGV. Trimming at V came to 2 bases and at J to 9 bases, leaving 22 bases not matched to a gene. The CDR3 coding sequence is TGTGCCAGCAGCTTAAGAGGGACAGGGGCCGCCGAGAGTACTGAGGCGCAGTACTTC. Encoded protein: CASSLRGTGAAESTEAQYF.

This clone has just one count. The chain joins TRBV5-1 to TRBJ1-2; unclear D gene. The CDR3 runs to 14 residues. Germline lookup yields CDR1 SGHRS and CDR2 YFSETQ. Between the trimmed V and J ends, which lost 4 bases and 2 bases, there was a span of 12 bases. This CDR3 reads CASSLEDLNYGYTF. CDR3 sequence (DNA): TGCGCCAGCAGCCTCGAGGATCTAAACTATGGCTACACCTTC.

The chain carries TRBV2 and TRBJ2-3, with D unresolved. The CDR3 contains 14 residues. Germline V lookup: CDR1 SNHLY, CDR2 FYNNEI. The ends were cut back, 0 bases at V and 6 bases at J, with 10 bases in the middle. For the CDR3, the DNA is TGTGCCAGCAGTGAAGCGGCGACCGGGGATACGCAGTATTTT. Translating it yields CASSEAATGDTQYF.

This chain links TRBV2 with TRBJ1-1, with TRBD1 matching 9 bases. The CDR3 length is 14 residues. J gave up 3 bases and V 2 bases, and 1 base lay outside the gene matches. CDR1 is SNHLY, CDR2 FYNNEI, per germline. The CDR3 sequence: CASSENRGHTEAFF. The CDR3 nucleotides are TGTGCCAGCAGTGAAAACAGGGGGCACACTGAAGCTTTCTTT.

The chain is built from TRBV6-5 and TRBJ2-7, with D possibly being TRBD1 (5 bases). With 5 bases removed from V and 5 bases from J, the gap between germline ends came to 10 bases. This CDR3 comprises 12 residues. The germline gives CDR1 MNHEY, CDR2 SVGAGI. The CDR3 loop reads CASSRGGDEQYF. In DNA form, the CDR3 reads TGTGCCAGCAGTAGGGGTGGGGACGAGCAGTACTTC.

The V gene is TRBV12-3 or TRBV12-4, the J gene TRBJ2-1; 7 bases align to TRBD2. The CDR3 length is 11 residues. V gave up 8 bases and J gave up 8 bases; unmatched junction bases: 3. CDR3 sequence (DNA): TGTGCCAGCGGGGGGGTACATGAGCAGTTCTTC. Translation: CASGGVHEQFF.

A word on this clone: This sample includes further DNA sequences coding for the same CDR3. The rearrangement uses TRBV18 and TRBJ1-5; D call uncertain. From germline, CDR1 is KGHSH and CDR2 LQKENI. Between the trimmed V and J ends, which lost 0 bases and 5 bases, there was a span of 5 bases. The CDR3 length is 13 residues. The CDR3 coding sequence is TGTGCCAGCTCACCACCAGGAGATCAGCCCCAGCATTTT. Its protein is CASSPPGDQPQHF. Looking up the rest from reference TRBV18 and TRBJ1-5 gives the full variable domain: NAGVMQNPRHLVRRRGQEARLRCSPMKGHSHVYWYRQLPEEGLKFMVYLQKENIIDESGMPKERFSAEFPKEGPSILRIQQVVRGDSAAYFCASSPPGDQPQHFGDGTRLSIL.

The rearrangement joins TRBV11-3 to TRBJ2-2, with D perhaps TRBD1 (6 bases). V was cut by 6 bases and J by 3 bases, with 14 bases left in between. The CDR3 loop spans 15 amino acids. Germline V gene lookup returns CDR1 SGHNT and CDR2 YENEEA. CDR3 bases: TGTGCCAGCAGGAAAGCACAGGGTTACACCGGGGAGCTGTTTTTT. This translates into CASRKAQGYTGELFF.

V usage is TRBV28 and J usage is TRBJ1-5; 7 bases align to TRBD1. This CDR3 has 15 amino acids. The trim removed 7 bases at V and 2 bases at J, leaving 8 bases unmatched. In germline, CDR1 is MDHEN, CDR2 SYDVKM. CDR3 bases: TGTGCCAGCACCAGACAGGGTGCCGGCAATCAGCCCCAGCATTTT. Amino acids: CASTRQGAGNQPQHF.

Only one count was recorded for this clone. J is TRBJ2-3 and V is TRBV28; possibly TRBD2 for D (6 bases). Germline CDR1 is MDHEN and CDR2 is SYDVKM. V gave up 4 bases and J gave up 0 bases, with 14 bases separating them. The CDR3 totals 16 residues. CDR3 region: CASSSPASASTDTQYF. The CDR3 DNA reads TGTGCCAGCAGTTCCCCGGCTAGCGCTAGCACAGATACGCAGTATTTT. Based on the CDR3 plus reference TRBV28 and TRBJ2-3, the full variable domain is DVKVTQSSRYLVKRTGEKVFLECVQDMDHENMFWYRQDPGLGLRLIYFSYDVKMKEKGDIPEGYSVSREKKERFSLILESASTNQTSMYLCASSSPASASTDTQYFGPGTRLTVL.

The rearrangement links TRBV25-1 to TRBJ1-3; TRBD1 is a possible D gene (5 bases). The V gene lost 8 bases and the J gene lost 4 bases, with 18 bases spanning the gap. Germline V gives CDR1 MGHDK, CDR2 SYGVNS. This CDR3 comprises 15 residues. The CDR3 sequence is CASAAGGAGGNTIYF. The DNA of the CDR3 is TGTGCCAGCGCCGCGGGAGGGGCAGGGGGAAACACCATATATTTT.

This rearrangement joins TRBV12-1 to TRBJ2-1; the table's D call, TRBD2, has no DNA check behind it. TRBV12-1 has pseudogene status. The CDR3 runs 16 residues. CDR3 loop: CASSCYSGGAYIEQFF. In DNA form, the CDR3 reads TGTGCCAGCAGCTGTTATAGCGGGGGGGCCTACATTGAGCAGTTCTTC.

V and J are TRBV3-1 (or the pseudogene TRBV3-2) and TRBJ1-1, with D possibly TRBD1 on 6 matching bases. V shed 2 bases and J shed 3 bases, with 7 bases lying between them. The CDR3 totals 13 residues. Germline V CDR1 and CDR2: LGHDT, YNNKEL (reference sequence). CDR3 bases: TGTGCCAGCAGCCAACCAGGGGACACTGAAGCTTTCTTT. Its protein product is CASSQPGDTEAFF.

This sequence joins TRBV27 and TRBJ1-5; D remains ambiguous. Between the trimmed V and J ends, which lost 0 bases and 3 bases, there was a span of 9 bases. Germline-derived CDR1 and CDR2 are MNHEY and SMNVEV (reference sequence). CDR3 length equals 15 residues. The CDR3 region has the DNA TGTGCCAGCAGTTTATCGGCTCTCCCCAATCAGCCCCAGCATTTT. Translating gives CASSLSALPNQPQHF.

This clone is a singleton in its sample. One end of the junction is discordant with germline, which a read error may explain. This rearrangement joins TRBV6-5 to TRBJ1-2; TRBD1 aligns across 7 bases. The CDR3 has 14 amino acids. Germline CDR1 is MNHEY and CDR2 is SVGAGI. CDR3 bases: TGTGCCAGCGGAGGACAGGCTCGCCTCTATAGCTACACCTTC. Protein: CASGGQARLYSYTF.

This clone was observed once. The V and J genes are TRBV11-3 and TRBJ2-7, with 7 bases fitting TRBD1. Germline V gene lookup returns CDR1 SGHNT and CDR2 YENEEA. The CDR3 has 15 residues. The J segment lost 4 bases and the V segment lost 3 bases, leaving 9 bases of the junction unmatched. CDR3 loop: CASSFSGGIGYEQYF. The CDR3, as DNA: TGTGCCAGCAGCTTCTCAGGGGGAATCGGGTACGAGCAGTACTTC. Using reference TRBV11-3 and TRBJ2-7 for the parts outside the CDR3, the full variable domain is EAGVVQSPRYKIIEKKQPVAFWCNPISGHNTLYWYLQNLGQGPELLIRYENEEAVDDSQLPKDRFSAERLKGVDSTLKIQPAELGDSAVYLCASSFSGGIGYEQYFGPGTRLTVT.